Detailed here is one TCR beta chain. This specimen comes from a study of shared clonotypes between healthy human individuals. Overall study: CD4 naive and memory got three plates each, CD8 naive two, CD8 memory one.

Using immunoSEQ multiplex PCR, the repertoire was profiled, and TCRdb retains in-frame clones only, with some absent. The sample contains about 1 million clones, approximately 72% of which appear only once. From germline, CDR1 is LGHNA and CDR2 YNFKEQ. V was cut by 1 base and J by 11 bases, with 12 bases left in between. The CDR3 loop spans 13 amino acids. The TCR comes from a man aged 18-30 years in good health. The sequencing input was memory CD4+ T cells sorted from blood. Specified subset: CD45RA-negative fraction. This chain joins TRBV4-2 and TRBJ2-1; a possible D gene is TRBD2 (6 bases). The CDR3 coding sequence is TGTGCCAGCAGCCAAGGGGAGGTGGCGAAGCAGTTCTTC. Amino acid sequence: CASSQGEVAKQFF.